The next 27 T cell receptor beta chains were all read from a single sample in a study of blood T cell repertoires in COVID-19. Libraries were prepared by immunoSEQ multiplex PCR; TCRdb keeps only in-frame clonotypes and omits some of them. The data hold some 350,000 clones, with more than 75% observed a single time. Sequenced: PBMCs or T cells enriched from blood (not recorded which). The origin of the receptors is a woman aged 25 to 39 who had recovered from COVID-19.

The V gene is TRBV9, the J gene TRBJ2-3, with 8 bases matching TRBD1. Germline values: CDR1 SGDLS, CDR2 YYNGEE. With 4 bases clipped from V and 1 base from J, the junction kept 8 bases outside the gene matches. There are 16 residues in the CDR3. The DNA for the CDR3 is TGTGCCAGCAGCCTTCAGGGGGCGCCGGGCACAGATACGCAGTATTTT. It yields the protein CASSLQGAPGTDTQYF.

J is TRBJ2-7 and V is TRBV3-1 (or the pseudogene TRBV3-2); perhaps TRBD2 as D (6 bases). The CDR3 is made up of 13 amino acids. Germline V gene sequence: CDR1 LGHDT, CDR2 YNNKEL (reference sequence). Trimming left V 0 bases short and J 7 bases short, with 10 bases between. CDR3 in DNA: TGTGCCAGCAGCCAAGACCCTCTAGCGGAGCAGTACTTC. This sequence encodes CASSQDPLAEQYF.

The chain employs TRBV27 and TRBJ1-5, with a tentative D call TRBD1 (5 bases). Germline CDR1 MNHEY, CDR2 SMNVEV (reference sequence). V was clipped by 2 bases and J by 6 bases, with 11 bases between them. CDR3 length: 14 residues. The CDR3 nucleotides read TGTGCCAGCAGTTTAATTGGGGCTGCTCAGCCCCAGCATTTT. Amino acids: CASSLIGAAQPQHF.

V is TRBV6-5 and J is TRBJ2-7, with a tentative D call TRBD2 (6 bases). Germline loops: CDR1 MNHEY, CDR2 SVGAGI. The CDR3 sequence is 14 residues long. Deletions cut 6 bases from V and 2 bases from J, with 14 bases between. CDR3 region: CASSYGTGAYEQYF. CDR3 in DNA: TGTGCCAGCAGCTACGGGACTGGCGCCTACGAGCAGTACTTC.

J is TRBJ1-2 and V is TRBV10-3; 7 bases are a match to TRBD1. The CDR3 is 14 amino acids. Trimming removed 6 bases from V and 4 bases from J; junction bases left unmatched: 8. From germline, CDR1 is ENHRY and CDR2 SYGVKD. The CDR3 region has the DNA TGTGCCATCAGCGGTGACAGGGTGACCTATGGCTACACCTTC. Its translation: CAISGDRVTYGYTF.

The chain uses TRBV19 and TRBJ2-1; D might be TRBD1 (5 bases). The germline V gene has CDR1 LNHDA and CDR2 SQIVND (reference sequence). This CDR3 has 16 residues. Trimming stripped 1 base from V and 7 bases from J, with 17 bases between. The CDR3 spells CASSIGSRTFSNEQFF. The CDR3 nucleotides are TGTGCCAGTAGTATAGGATCGAGGACATTCAGTAATGAGCAGTTCTTC.

This rearrangement joins TRBV6-1 to TRBJ1-5, with D uncertain. The V gene's germline CDR1 is MNHNS and CDR2 SASEGT. This CDR3 has 16 amino acids. V was shortened by 0 bases and J by 0 bases, with 9 bases between the two germline ends. The CDR3 coding sequence is TGTGCCAGCAGTGAAGCTCGAGGGTTTAGCAATCAGCCCCAGCATTTT. Its translation: CASSEARGFSNQPQHF.

This chain joins TRBV14 and TRBJ1-5; 8 bases are shared with TRBD1. V was pared by 9 bases and J by 4 bases, with 5 bases of the junction left unmatched. CDR1 SGHDN and CDR2 FVKESK come from the germline V gene. CDR3 length: 13 residues. This CDR3 is CASSTGGNQPQHF. The CDR3 nucleotides read TGTGCCAGTTCCACAGGGGGTAATCAGCCCCAGCATTTT. Full variable domain (missing parts from reference TRBV14 and TRBJ1-5): EAGVTQFPSHSVIEKGQTVTLRCDPISGHDNLYWYRRVMGKEIKFLLHFVKESKQDESGMPNNRFLAERTGGTYSTLKVQPAELEDSGVYFCASSTGGNQPQHFGDGTRLSIL.

J is TRBJ2-2 and V is TRBV5-4; D is possibly TRBD2 (6 bases). Trimming removed 2 bases from V and 5 bases from J, with 16 bases in between. Germline V lookup: CDR1 SGHNT, CDR2 YYREEE (reference sequence). The CDR3 is made up of 16 amino acids. DNA for the CDR3: TGTGCCAGCAGCTTAGACTTATCACGGGGGACCGGGGAGCTGTTTTTT. Its translation is CASSLDLSRGTGELFF.

This clone was seen once. The chain joins TRBV2 to TRBJ1-6, with TRBD1 as a possible D gene (6 bases). Trimming took off 8 bases at V and 0 bases at J, with 8 bases between the two ends. Germline loops: CDR1 SNHLY, CDR2 FYNNEI. This CDR3 spans 14 amino acids. CDR3 sequence: CASGQSSYNSPLHF. The DNA of the CDR3 is TGTGCCAGCGGACAGAGCTCCTATAATTCACCCCTCCACTTT.

The rearrangement uses TRBV10-3 and TRBJ2-1; 11 bases are shared with TRBD2. V lost 4 bases, J lost 4 bases, and 6 bases stayed unmatched. This CDR3 is 16 amino acids long. Germline values: CDR1 ENHRY, CDR2 SYGVKD. CDR3: CAISVTRTSGYNEQFF. CDR3 DNA sequence: TGTGCCATCAGTGTGACTCGGACTAGCGGGTACAATGAGCAGTTCTTC.

The rearrangement joins TRBV30 to TRBJ1-2; D ambiguous. CDR3 size: 16 residues. The germline gives CDR1 GTSNPN, CDR2 SVGIG (reference sequence). V lost 0 bases to trimming and J lost 0 bases, with 14 bases between them. The CDR3 loop reads CAWSVRYSYPNYGYTF. The CDR3 nucleotides read TGTGCCTGGAGTGTACGTTACAGCTATCCTAACTATGGCTACACCTTC.

The V call is TRBV28, the J call TRBJ2-7, with 7 bases that match TRBD2. The CDR3 sequence is 15 residues long. V lost 1 base and J lost 0; bases outside the gene matches: 3. Germline V gene sequence: CDR1 MDHEN, CDR2 SYDVKM. The CDR3 nucleotides read TGTGCCAGCAGTTTATCGGGGGAGGGCTCCTACGAGCAGTACTTC. Amino acid sequence: CASSLSGEGSYEQYF.

This chain links TRBV7-8 with TRBJ1-1; the D is unclear. V dropped 3 bases and J dropped 4 bases, with 12 bases sitting between them. Germline CDR1 SGHVS, CDR2 FQNEAQ. The CDR3 is 14 amino acids. The CDR3 nucleotides are TGTGCCAGCAGCTTCTTGGCGGAGTCCACTGAAGCTTTCTTT. Translation: CASSFLAESTEAFF.

This rearrangement joins TRBV28 to TRBJ1-5; D gene uncertain. Germline V gene sequence: CDR1 MDHEN, CDR2 SYDVKM. The length of the CDR3 is 13 residues. The germline V and J ends were trimmed by 7 bases and 4 bases, with 11 bases remaining between them. The CDR3 DNA is TGTGCCAGCACTCCAGTGACAAATCAGCCCCAGCATTTT. Its translation is CASTPVTNQPQHF.

V and J are TRBV19 and TRBJ2-1; 8 positions match TRBD2. CDR3 length equals 15 residues. Trimming at V came to 6 bases and at J to 0 bases, leaving 4 bases not matched to a gene. Germline V gene sequence: CDR1 LNHDA, CDR2 SQIVND (reference sequence). CDR3 sequence reads: CASRAGASSYNEQFF. The CDR3 DNA reads TGTGCCAGTAGAGCGGGGGCGAGCTCCTACAATGAGCAGTTCTTC. Supplemented by reference TRBV19 and TRBJ2-1, the full variable domain reads DGGITQSPKYLFRKEGQNVTLSCEQNLNHDAMYWYRQDPGQGLRLIYYSQIVNDFQKGDIAEGYSVSREKKESFPLTVTSAQKNPTAFYLCASRAGASSYNEQFFGPGTRLTVL.

V and J are TRBV10-2 and TRBJ2-3; D remains unclear. Trimming left V 4 bases short and J 6 bases short, with 11 bases between. CDR3 size: 13 residues. Germline assignment: CDR1 WSHSY and CDR2 SAAADI. This CDR3 reads CASSGANGDTQYF. The CDR3 bases are TGCGCCAGCAGTGGGGCTAATGGGGATACGCAGTATTTT.

This clone was seen only once. One end of the junction varies from germline; a read error may be responsible. The genes are TRBV5-1 and TRBJ2-1; 12 nucleotides agree with TRBD1. CDR1 and CDR2 from the germline V gene are SGHRS and YFSETQ. The CDR3 is made up of 16 amino acids. CDR3 loop: CASSLDGTGGYDEQFF. The CDR3 DNA follows: TGCGCCAGCAGCTTGGATGGGACAGGGGGCTACGATGAGCAGTTCTTC. The full variable domain, completed using reference TRBV5-1 and TRBJ2-1, is KAGVTQTPRYLIKTRGQQVTLSCSPISGHRSVSWYQQTPGQGLQFLFEYFSETQRNKGNFPGRFSGRQFSNSRSEMNVSTLELGDSALYLCASSLDGTGGYDEQFFGPGTRLTVL.

As DNA, the CDR3 is TGTGCCAGCAGCGCTCTTCTGACAGGGGGCGAGCAGTACTTC. This translates into CASSALLTGGEQYF. V is TRBV9 and J is TRBJ2-7, with TRBD1 matching 9 bases. The CDR3 length is 14 residues. Germline CDR1 reads SGDLS; CDR2 reads YYNGEE. V shed 3 bases and J 6 bases; nucleotides not matched to a gene: 7.

In the case of this clone: The sample contains more than one DNA sequence encoding this CDR3. The chain combines TRBV18 with TRBJ2-5; 10 bases are shared with TRBD1. This CDR3 has 15 amino acids. V shed 3 bases and J 5 bases; nucleotides not matched to a gene: 6. Germline V lookup: CDR1 KGHSH, CDR2 LQKENI. The CDR3 DNA reads TGTGCCAGCTCACCCCCGACAGGGGGCCGGGAGACCCAGTACTTC. This encodes CASSPPTGGRETQYF.

The rearrangement uses TRBV5-1 and TRBJ2-1, with TRBD1 matching over 10 bases. The V segment lost 2 bases and the J segment 5 bases; nucleotides outside the gene matches: 7. Germline CDR1 and CDR2: SGHRS and YFSETQ. The CDR3 contains 16 residues. The CDR3 here is CASSLGGTGAHNEQFF. As DNA, the CDR3 is TGCGCCAGCAGCTTAGGGGGGACAGGGGCGCACAATGAGCAGTTCTTC.

The chain combines TRBV15 with TRBJ1-2, with D hard to call. Germline V CDR1 and CDR2: LNHNV, YYDKDF (reference sequence). Between the trimmed V and J ends, which lost 4 bases and 5 bases, there was a span of 11 bases. There are 13 residues in the CDR3. The chain's CDR3 is CATSTSEGYGYTF. The DNA for the CDR3 is TGTGCCACCAGCACAAGCGAGGGATATGGCTACACCTTC.

The V gene is TRBV7-2, the J gene TRBJ1-2; TRBD1 might be the D (5 bases). This CDR3 is 14 amino acids long. Looked up from germline, CDR1 is SGHTA and CDR2 is FQGNSA. V lost 7 bases, J lost 0 bases, and 12 bases lay in between. This CDR3 reads CASTPDRANYGYTF. The CDR3 DNA is TGTGCCAGCACCCCTGACAGAGCTAACTATGGCTACACCTTC.

V is TRBV5-3 and J is TRBJ2-3; the match to TRBD2 covers 11 bases. Being an ORF, TRBV5-3 has a function that is uncertain. The CDR3 is made up of 16 amino acids. V was clipped by 6 bases and J by 4 bases; unmatched bases: 10. This CDR3 reads CARIIELAGVPDTQYF. In DNA form, the CDR3 reads TGTGCCAGAATCATTGAACTAGCGGGAGTTCCAGATACGCAGTATTTT.

The J gene is TRBJ2-3, the V gene TRBV4-1; possibly TRBD2 for D (5 bases). Deletions cut 1 base from V and 0 bases from J, with 14 bases between. Germline V CDR1 and CDR2: MGHRA, YSYEKL. CDR3 length: 17 amino acids. The DNA of the CDR3 is TGCGCCAGCAGCCAAGCGGCGGGCGCGACGAGCACAGATACGCAGTATTTT. It codes for CASSQAAGATSTDTQYF.

This chain links TRBV12-3 or TRBV12-4 with TRBJ1-2; no clear D. Trimming left V 3 bases short and J 2 bases short, with 7 bases between. This CDR3 comprises 13 residues. CDR3 in amino acids: CASSFSGNYGYTF. DNA of the CDR3: TGTGCCAGCAGTTTTTCGGGGAACTATGGCTACACCTTC.

CDR3 loop: CASRNQGGNSPLHF. In DNA form, the CDR3 reads TGTGCCAGCAGGAACCAGGGGGGCAATTCACCCCTCCACTTT. The chain recombines TRBV5-5 with TRBJ1-6; 7 bases align to TRBD1. V was clipped by 5 bases and J by 7 bases; unmatched bases: 6. CDR3 length: 14 amino acids. Germline V gene data show CDR1 as SGHKS and CDR2 as YYEKEE (reference sequence). Based on the CDR3 plus reference TRBV5-5 and TRBJ1-6, the full variable domain is DAGVTQSPTHLIKTRGQQVTLRCSPISGHKSVSWYQQVLGQGPQFIFQYYEKEERGRGNFPDRFSARQFPNYSSELNVNALLLGDSALYLCASRNQGGNSPLHFGNGTRLTVT.